The source of this TCR beta chain is a study of cytomegalovirus exposure and HLA in healthy donors (TCRdb year 2017). With regard to the full study: In an earlier analysis of several hundred of the donors, 276 Gb of sequence data and 90 million to 120 million unique TCR beta sequences from about 179 million T cells were reported. An early release covering roughly 580 HLA-typed donors comprised about 320 gigabases of sequencing data and 85 million or so unique TCR sequences. Of the 300 to 500 genotyped donors, 80% to 90% were placed in the genetic ancestry cluster associated with self-reported Caucasian donors. The study aimed to test whether cataloging public T cell receptors could reveal signatures of past pathogen exposure. The T cell repertoires of 700 or so subjects were profiled by immunosequencing and related to cytomegalovirus serostatus. Besides the first cohort of hundreds of subjects, a separate validation cohort made up of 120 different subjects was used. To predict cytomegalovirus infection status, the study brought together high-throughput TCR immunosequencing, statistical association of individual TCRs with disease status, and machine learning. In a later analysis, previously published TCR beta repertoires from 550 to 700 donors were re-analyzed and high-resolution HLA genotyping was added so that TCR occurrence patterns could be studied. Rather than using new phenotypic data, the later analysis identified candidate immune exposures from TCR beta sequences and from how often those sequences occurred across donors. An earlier analysis of a few hundred of the donors applied high-throughput TCR beta sequencing to assess whether each TCR beta V gene segment acted as functional or pseudogenic. Donor age, sex, ethnicity and CMV serostatus were compiled together with the repertoire data. A later genetic analysis took genome-wide SNP genotypes for about 55% of the roughly 700 donors and used that subset as a discovery cohort. Every repertoire in the discovery cohort had been generated on one and the same sequencing platform. HLA typing included class I and class II loci at four-digit resolution. The number of typed donors differed by locus: roughly 629-640 for A, B, C, DRB1 and DQB1; 500 to 550 for DQA1; 606 for DPA1; and approximately 450 for DPB1. Roughly 5 DR-DQ haplotypes were handled as single units for association and clustering because linkage in the cohort was strong. Across around 400 genotyped donors of the cohort, an average of approximately 220,000 unique TCR beta nucleotide sequences per donor were sequenced, and 15% to 20% of those sequences were non-productive.

This clone was seen a handful of times. Its antigen specificity is not known. One base away there is no much larger clone; base qualities are not given. In total, just over 650 healthy bone marrow donors made up the cohort. All cohort members were sampled while nominally healthy, although unrecorded immune exposures were likely present. The donor tested CMV seropositive and was one of the 289 seropositive cohort members. Each donor provided a peripheral blood sample, and peripheral blood mononuclear cells were used for TCR beta sequencing. Genomic DNA extraction from the blood cell samples was performed with the Qiagen DNeasy Blood Extraction Kit. The library was generated by the immunoSEQ multiplex PCR assay. For the multiplex PCR, a mixture combining 60 forward primers for TCR Vbeta segments and 13 reverse primers for TCR Jbeta segments was used. The CDR3 region of rearranged TCR beta genes was amplified from genomic DNA by a multiplex PCR assay. The amplified TCR beta libraries were sequenced on the Illumina HiSeq System as 87-base-pair reads. The study's processing was this. In a later analysis, approximately 74 million unique TCR beta chains were counted across the 500 to 850 repertoires, and roughly 11 million of these chains were shared by at least two donors. Raw reads were error-corrected and collapsed into unique sequences with a nearest-neighbor algorithm that merged closely related sequences to remove PCR and sequencing errors. Alignment of CDR3 sequences to IMGT reference sequences was used to assign V, D and J gene segments. For a sequence to be retained, a match of at least six nucleotides was required to both a V gene segment and a J gene segment. Rearrangements were classified as productive when the CDR3 lacked stop codons and remained in frame with V and J, and all other rearrangements were classified as non-productive. Following IMGT convention, CDR3 was defined as the stretch from the second conserved V-encoded cysteine up to the conserved J-encoded phenylalanine. The earlier analysis of about 570 of the donors excluded any sequence lacking an unambiguous match to a single V gene segment. In an earlier analysis of some 590 of the donors, a V segment was called functional when productive rearrangements were above 56.7%, and segregating when the standard deviation between donors exceeded 5%. A statistical classification framework was built to diagnose cytomegalovirus status from the catalog of TCR beta chain sequences. A later analysis assigned V and J genes by comparing TCR nucleotide sequences with IMGT/GENE-DB human TR gene sequences. A later analysis assigned CDR3 sequences and most-parsimonious VDJ recombination scenarios with the TCRdist pipeline. In a later analysis, each TCR beta chain was defined by its CDR3 amino acid sequence together with its V-gene family, and reads lacking a unique V-gene family were excluded. As a way to deal with suspected cross-contamination and a sequencing artifact, a later analysis dropped 592 nucleotide sequences that were highly shared and had low generation probability. A later analysis calculated a clonal expansion index for each public chain from normalized within-repertoire ranks of inferred template counts. In a later analysis, generation probabilities were computed using a VDJ recombination model fitted to out-of-frame rearrangements, and the results were checked against IGoR. Hypergeometric tests were used in a later analysis to score TCR-TCR, TCR-HLA and TCR-CMV co-occurrence, with a repertoire-size bias correction applied to the TCR pairs. In a later analysis, false discovery rates were estimated by permuting HLA or CMV assignments 20 times. In a later analysis, co-occurring TCRs were grouped using DBSCAN, with TCRdist sequence similarity added in when clustering inside HLA-allele-positive subsets. Repertoires with fewer than 30,000 or more than 120,000 public chains were left out of co-occurrence clustering, as were about 5 repertoires with anomalous nucleotide sharing. Not all clones reach the TCRdb copy of this immuneACCESS table, which keeps in-frame sequences only. Checked studies attribute under half of the gap to unresolved V genes and leave the rest unexplained. V and J calls and clone size follow that table, whereas D and trimming were derived from the DNA. This sample has about 100,000 clones in its table, and 70% to 80% of those were observed once. The ten largest clones add up to approximately 4.1% of the sample.

What the study reported, not specific to this receptor: Because HLA typing was missing for some donors at each locus, association tests included only the typed subset. A later analysis associated some 17,000 TCR beta sequences with specific HLA alleles at a false discovery rate of 0.05. In a later analysis, HLA-associated TCR beta chains were found to be more clonally expanded and to have lower generation probabilities than equally common non-associated chains. CMV serostatus was the only immune exposure information available for the cohort. An earlier analysis of 450 to 750 of the donors showed that most TCR beta V segments appeared in productive rearrangements either about 87% or about 30% of the time, which broadly matched IMGT annotations. Cytomegalovirus status was reported to be diagnosed by the classifier with high specificity and sensitivity in both the original and validation cohorts. A later analysis reported that several top co-occurrence clusters appeared linked to parvovirus B19, influenza, CMV and Epstein-Barr virus. This cohort had only TCR beta chains sequenced, and the lack of alpha or paired-chain data limited which features could be detected. It was suggested by the authors that the approach could potentially be generalized to other disease states and immunological phenotypes. The presence/absence analyses assumed that sequencing depth was roughly uniform across donors, and that assumption may not be true. Strong co-occurrence of HLA alleles, especially DR and DQ, made assigning TCR associations to individual alleles difficult. An association between a missense DCLRE1C variant and V-gene and J-gene trimming of TCR beta chains was found in a later genetic analysis and replicated in an independent cohort. Correlated functional status among segregating V segments might reflect linkage disequilibrium, but an unknown experimental factor could not be ruled out. Because counts were too low, around 18 rarely observed V segments, including chromosome 9 orphons, were left out of the earlier analysis of 587 of the donors. Compared with the roughly 670-donor mean, donors in an Asian-associated ancestry cluster had fewer N-insertions in productive TCRs, according to a later genetic analysis. The sequencing pipeline was judged likely to have produced a cluster of highly shared sequence variants as a technical artifact. A total of about 180 TCR beta chains were listed by the study as associated with cytomegalovirus. A few of the identified cytomegalovirus-associated TCR beta chains were confirmed in vitro to be specific for cytomegalovirus antigens. Across donors, most TCR sequences were observed very rarely, whereas some public TCRs were present in many individuals. A further reported finding was that TCR beta sequences accurately predicted the HLA-A and HLA-B alleles for most subjects in the first cohort. Most CMV-associated TCR beta chains appeared to be HLA-restricted in a later analysis, and the HLA associations seemed to be driven largely by CMV exposure. Some IMGT-functional V segments, including TRBV6-2 and TRBV6-3, could not be told apart with the 87-base-pair reads, so those segments were excluded. In a later analysis, the rate of TCR association differed among HLA loci, with DRB1 alleles having the most associated TCRs and HLA-C alleles having the fewest.

In the germline V gene, CDR1 corresponds to SQVTM and CDR2 to ANQGSEA. Taken from cysteine to phenylalanine, the CDR3 has 14 residues. The read is trimmed to its CDR3 DNA, 42 bases read in frame from base 1. A distance of 11 bases separates the germline ends of V and J, which lose 2 bases and 1 base respectively. The sequenced sample consisted of PBMCs. Here the chain combines TRBV29-1 and TRBJ1-2; the D gene cannot be resolved reliably. This clonotype originated in a female donor in good health and CMV-seropositive. The CDR3 amino acid sequence is: CSVERGGNNYGYTF. The nucleotide sequence reads TGCAGCGTTGAAAGAGGCGGAAATAACTATGGCTACACCTTC.